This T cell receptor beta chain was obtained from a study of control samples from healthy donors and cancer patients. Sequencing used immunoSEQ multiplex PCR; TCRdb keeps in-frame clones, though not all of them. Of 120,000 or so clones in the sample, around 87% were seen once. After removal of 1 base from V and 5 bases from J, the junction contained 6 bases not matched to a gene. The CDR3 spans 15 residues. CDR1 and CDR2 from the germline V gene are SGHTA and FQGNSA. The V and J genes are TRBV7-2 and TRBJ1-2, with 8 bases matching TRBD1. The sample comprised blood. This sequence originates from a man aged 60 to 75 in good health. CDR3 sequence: CASSLGATGGYGYTF. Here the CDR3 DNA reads TGTGCCAGCAGCTTAGGGGCAACAGGGGGGTATGGCTACACCTTC.